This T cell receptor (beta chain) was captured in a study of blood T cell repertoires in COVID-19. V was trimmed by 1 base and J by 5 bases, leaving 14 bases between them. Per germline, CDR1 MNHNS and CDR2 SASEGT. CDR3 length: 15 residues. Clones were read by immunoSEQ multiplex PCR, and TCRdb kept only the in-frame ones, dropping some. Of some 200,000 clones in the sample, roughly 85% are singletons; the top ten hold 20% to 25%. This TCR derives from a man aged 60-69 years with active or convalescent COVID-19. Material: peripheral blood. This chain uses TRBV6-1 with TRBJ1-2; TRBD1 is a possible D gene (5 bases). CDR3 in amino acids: CASSEGGRRGYGYTF. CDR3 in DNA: TGTGCCAGCAGTGAAGGCGGCAGGAGGGGTTATGGCTACACCTTC.